This T cell receptor (beta chain) was obtained from a study of cytomegalovirus exposure and HLA in healthy donors. Study results and caveats: Associated with cytomegalovirus, according to the listing, were 170 or so TCR beta chains.

This clone appeared a few times. The antigen is unknown. CDR1 SGHVS and CDR2 FNYEAQ come from the germline V gene. The length of the CDR3 is 14 residues. The V gene lost 3 bases and the J gene lost 2 bases, with 10 bases spanning the gap. Measured with immunoSEQ multiplex PCR; TCRdb has only the in-frame clones, and not every one. The sample consists of 180,000 or so clones, around nine tenths of them appearing once. The gene calls are TRBV7-6 and TRBJ2-5; D not certain. Sequences were obtained from PBMCs. This receptor was taken from a man aged 30 to 39 in good health and CMV-seropositive. The chain's CDR3 is CASSFSAEQETQYF. CDR3 nucleotide sequence: TGTGCCAGCAGCTTTAGTGCGGAGCAAGAGACCCAGTACTTC.